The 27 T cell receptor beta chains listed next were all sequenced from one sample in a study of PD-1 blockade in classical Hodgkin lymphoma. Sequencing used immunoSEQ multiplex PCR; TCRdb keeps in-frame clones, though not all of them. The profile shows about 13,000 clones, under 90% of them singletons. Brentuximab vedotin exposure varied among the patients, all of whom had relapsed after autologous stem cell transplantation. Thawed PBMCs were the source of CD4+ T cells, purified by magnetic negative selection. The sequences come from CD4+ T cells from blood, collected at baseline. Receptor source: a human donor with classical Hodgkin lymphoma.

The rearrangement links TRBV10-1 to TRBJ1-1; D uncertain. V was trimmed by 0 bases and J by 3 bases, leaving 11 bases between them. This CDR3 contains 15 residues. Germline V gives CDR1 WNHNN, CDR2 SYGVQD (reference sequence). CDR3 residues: CASSESKGEDTEAFF. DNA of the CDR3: TGCGCCAGCAGTGAGTCTAAGGGTGAGGACACTGAAGCTTTCTTT.

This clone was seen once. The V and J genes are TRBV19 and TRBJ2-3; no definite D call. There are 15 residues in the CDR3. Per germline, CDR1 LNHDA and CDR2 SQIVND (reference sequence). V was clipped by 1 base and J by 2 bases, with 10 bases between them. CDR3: CASSIGQLPTDTQYF. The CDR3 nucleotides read TGTGCCAGTAGTATAGGACAACTACCCACAGATACGCAGTATTTT.

The CDR3: CASSLIGTMNTEAFF. CDR3 DNA sequence: TGTGCCAGCAGCTTAATCGGGACAATGAACACTGAAGCTTTCTTT. V and J are TRBV7-8 and TRBJ1-1; tentative D call: TRBD1 (6 bases). From germline, CDR1 is SGHVS and CDR2 FQNEAQ. Trimming stripped 2 bases from V and 0 bases from J, with 10 bases between. There are 15 residues in the CDR3.

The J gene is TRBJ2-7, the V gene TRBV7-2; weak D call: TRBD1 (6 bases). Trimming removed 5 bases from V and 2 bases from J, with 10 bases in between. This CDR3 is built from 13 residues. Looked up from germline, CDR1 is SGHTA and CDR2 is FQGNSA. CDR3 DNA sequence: TGTGCCAGCAGCCCGGACAGCCCCTACGAGCAGTACTTC. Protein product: CASSPDSPYEQYF.

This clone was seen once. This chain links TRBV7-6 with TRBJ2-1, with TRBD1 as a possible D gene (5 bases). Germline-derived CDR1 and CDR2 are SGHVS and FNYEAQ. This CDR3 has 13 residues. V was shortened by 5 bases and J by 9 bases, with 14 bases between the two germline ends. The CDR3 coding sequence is TGTGCCAGCAGCCGTACCCAGCAGGGTGAGCAGTTCTTC. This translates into CASSRTQQGEQFF. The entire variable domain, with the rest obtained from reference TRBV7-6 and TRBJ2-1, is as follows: GAGVSQSPRYKVTKRGQDVALRCDPISGHVSLYWYRQALGQGPEFLTYFNYEAQQDKSGLPNDRFSAERPEGSISTLTIQRTEQRDSAMYRCASSRTQQGEQFFGPGTRLTVL.

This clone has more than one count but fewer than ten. The CDR3 DNA reads TGCGCCAGCAGAGTCCGGGACAGGATACTACGAGCAGTACTTTATGGGGAGCAGTACTTC. It codes for CASRVRDRILRAVLYGEQYF. This chain uses TRBV10-1 with TRBJ2-7; 8 positions agree with TRBD1. Germline values: CDR1 WNHNN, CDR2 SYGVQD (reference sequence). There are 20 residues in the CDR3. The J segment lost 7 bases and the V segment lost 6 bases, leaving 29 bases of the junction unmatched.

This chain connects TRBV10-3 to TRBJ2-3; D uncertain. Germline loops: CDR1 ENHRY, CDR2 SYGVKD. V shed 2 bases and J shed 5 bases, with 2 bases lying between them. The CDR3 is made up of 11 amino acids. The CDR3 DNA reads TGTGCCATCAGTGAGGGAGATACGCAGTATTTT. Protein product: CAISEGDTQYF.

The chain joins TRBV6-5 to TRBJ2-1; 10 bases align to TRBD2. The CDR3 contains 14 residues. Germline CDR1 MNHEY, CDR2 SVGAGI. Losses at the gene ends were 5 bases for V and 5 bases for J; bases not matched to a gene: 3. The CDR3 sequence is CASSGLAVNNEQFF. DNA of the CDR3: TGTGCCAGCAGTGGACTAGCGGTGAACAATGAGCAGTTCTTC.

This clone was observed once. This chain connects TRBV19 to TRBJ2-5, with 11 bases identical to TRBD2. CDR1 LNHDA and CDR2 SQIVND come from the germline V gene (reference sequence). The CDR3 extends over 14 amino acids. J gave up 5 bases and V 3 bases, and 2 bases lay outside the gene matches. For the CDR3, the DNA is TGTGCCAGTAGTATCATAGCGGGAGGGGAGACCCAGTACTTC. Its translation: CASSIIAGGETQYF.

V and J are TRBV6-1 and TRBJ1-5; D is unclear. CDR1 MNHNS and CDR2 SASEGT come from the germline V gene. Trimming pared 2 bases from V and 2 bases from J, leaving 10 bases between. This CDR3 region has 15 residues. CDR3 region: CASSEHQVGNQPQHF. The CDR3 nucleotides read TGTGCCAGCAGTGAACATCAGGTGGGCAATCAGCCCCAGCATTTT.

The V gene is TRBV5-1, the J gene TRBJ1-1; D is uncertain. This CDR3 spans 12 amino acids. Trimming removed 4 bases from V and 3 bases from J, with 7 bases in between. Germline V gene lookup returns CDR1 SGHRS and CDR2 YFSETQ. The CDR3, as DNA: TGCGCCAGCAGCAGGGTCGACACTGAAGCTTTCTTT. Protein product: CASSRVDTEAFF.

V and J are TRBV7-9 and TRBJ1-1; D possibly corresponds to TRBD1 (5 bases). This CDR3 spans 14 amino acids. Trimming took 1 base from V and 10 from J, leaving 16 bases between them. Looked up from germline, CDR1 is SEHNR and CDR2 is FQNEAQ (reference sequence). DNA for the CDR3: TGTGCCAGCAGCTTAGACGGGGGTACAAGTTCAGCTTTCTTT. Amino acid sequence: CASSLDGGTSSAFF.

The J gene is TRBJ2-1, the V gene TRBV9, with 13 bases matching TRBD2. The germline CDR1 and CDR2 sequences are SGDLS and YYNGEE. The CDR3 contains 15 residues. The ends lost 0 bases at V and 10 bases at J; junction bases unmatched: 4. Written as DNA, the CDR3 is TGTGCCAGCAGCGTAGAGGGACTAGCGGGGCTAGAGCAGTTCTTC. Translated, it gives CASSVEGLAGLEQFF.

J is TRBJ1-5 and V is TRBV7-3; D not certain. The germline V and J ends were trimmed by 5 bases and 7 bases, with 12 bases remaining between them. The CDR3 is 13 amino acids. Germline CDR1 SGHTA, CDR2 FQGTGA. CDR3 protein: CASSLSVGQPQHF. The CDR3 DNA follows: TGTGCCAGCAGCCTGTCGGTAGGGCAGCCCCAGCATTTT.

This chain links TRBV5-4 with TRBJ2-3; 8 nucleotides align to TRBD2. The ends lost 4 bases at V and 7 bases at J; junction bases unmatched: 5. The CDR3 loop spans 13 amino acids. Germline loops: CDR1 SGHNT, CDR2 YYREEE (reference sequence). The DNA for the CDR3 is TGTGCCAGCAGCCCGGGACTAGGGTATACGCAGTATTTT. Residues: CASSPGLGYTQYF.

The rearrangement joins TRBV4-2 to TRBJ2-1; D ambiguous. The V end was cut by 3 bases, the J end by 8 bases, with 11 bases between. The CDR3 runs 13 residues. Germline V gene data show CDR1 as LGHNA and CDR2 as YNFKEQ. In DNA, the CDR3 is TGTGCCAGCAGCCAGGGATTATACGATGAGCAGTTCTTC. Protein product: CASSQGLYDEQFF.

The CDR3 DNA is TGCGCCAGCCGAGGCAACACTGAAGCTTTCTTT. Translating it yields CASRGNTEAFF. The rearrangement joins TRBV5-1 to TRBJ1-1; D remains unclear. The CDR3 contains 11 residues. Germline CDR1 is SGHRS and CDR2 is YFSETQ. Trimming pared 7 bases from V and 2 bases from J, leaving 6 bases between. The full variable domain, in which reference TRBV5-1 and TRBJ1-1 provide the parts outside the CDR3, is KAGVTQTPRYLIKTRGQQVTLSCSPISGHRSVSWYQQTPGQGLQFLFEYFSETQRNKGNFPGRFSGRQFSNSRSEMNVSTLELGDSALYLCASRGNTEAFFGQGTRLTVV.

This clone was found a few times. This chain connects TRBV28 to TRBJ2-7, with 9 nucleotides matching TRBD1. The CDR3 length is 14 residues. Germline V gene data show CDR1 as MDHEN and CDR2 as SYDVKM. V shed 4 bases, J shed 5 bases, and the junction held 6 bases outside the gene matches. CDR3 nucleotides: TGTGCCAGCAGTTCCACGGGACAGGGACACGAGCAGTACTTC. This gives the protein CASSSTGQGHEQYF.

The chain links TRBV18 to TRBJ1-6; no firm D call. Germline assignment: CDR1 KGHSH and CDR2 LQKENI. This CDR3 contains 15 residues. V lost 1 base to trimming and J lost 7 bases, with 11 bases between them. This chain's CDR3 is CASSPRMDQNSPLHF. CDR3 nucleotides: TGTGCCAGCTCACCACGGATGGACCAAAATTCACCCCTCCACTTT.

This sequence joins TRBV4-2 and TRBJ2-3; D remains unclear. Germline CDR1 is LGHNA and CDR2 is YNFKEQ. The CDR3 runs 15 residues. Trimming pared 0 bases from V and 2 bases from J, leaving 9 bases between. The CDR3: CASSQDADATDTQYF. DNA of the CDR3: TGTGCCAGCAGCCAAGATGCGGACGCCACAGATACGCAGTATTTT.

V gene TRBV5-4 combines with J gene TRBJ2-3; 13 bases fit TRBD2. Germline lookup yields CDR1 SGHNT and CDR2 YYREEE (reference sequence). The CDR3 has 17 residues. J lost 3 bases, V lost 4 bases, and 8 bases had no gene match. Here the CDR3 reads CASSDGLAGVSTDTQYF. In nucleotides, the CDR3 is TGTGCCAGCAGCGACGGACTAGCGGGGGTGTCAACAGATACGCAGTATTTT.

The CDR3 bases are TGTGCCAGCAGTGCAAAATGGGACAGGGGGCTGTACAATGAGCAGTTCTTC. It specifies CASSAKWDRGLYNEQFF. The chain uses TRBV25-1 and TRBJ2-1; 12 bases agree with TRBD1. CDR1 and CDR2 (germline): MGHDK, SYGVNS. J was trimmed by 4 bases and V by 4 bases; bases with no gene match: 8. This CDR3 spans 17 amino acids.

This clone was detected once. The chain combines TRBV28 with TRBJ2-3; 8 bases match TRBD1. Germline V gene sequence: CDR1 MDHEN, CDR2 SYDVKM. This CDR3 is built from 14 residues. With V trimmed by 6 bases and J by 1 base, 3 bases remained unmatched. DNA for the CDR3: TGTGCCAGCAGGGTGGGACAGGGCACAGATACGCAGTATTTT. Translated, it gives CASRVGQGTDTQYF.

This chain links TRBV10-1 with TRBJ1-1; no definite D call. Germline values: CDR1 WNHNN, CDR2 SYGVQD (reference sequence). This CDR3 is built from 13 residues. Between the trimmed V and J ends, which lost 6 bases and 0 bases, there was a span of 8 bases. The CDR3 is CASRAEVNTEAFF. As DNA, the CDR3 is TGCGCCAGCAGGGCGGAGGTGAACACTGAAGCTTTCTTT.

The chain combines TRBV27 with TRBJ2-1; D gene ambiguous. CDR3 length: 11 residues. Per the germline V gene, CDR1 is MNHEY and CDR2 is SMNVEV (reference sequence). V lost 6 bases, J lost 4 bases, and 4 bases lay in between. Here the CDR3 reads CASRGYNEQFF. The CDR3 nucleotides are TGTGCCAGCAGAGGGTACAATGAGCAGTTCTTC.

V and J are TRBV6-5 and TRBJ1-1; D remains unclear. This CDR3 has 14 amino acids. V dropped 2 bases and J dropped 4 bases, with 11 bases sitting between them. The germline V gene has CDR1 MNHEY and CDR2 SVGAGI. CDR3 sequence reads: CASSYGGFGTEAFF. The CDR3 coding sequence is TGTGCCAGCAGTTACGGTGGGTTCGGCACTGAAGCTTTCTTT.

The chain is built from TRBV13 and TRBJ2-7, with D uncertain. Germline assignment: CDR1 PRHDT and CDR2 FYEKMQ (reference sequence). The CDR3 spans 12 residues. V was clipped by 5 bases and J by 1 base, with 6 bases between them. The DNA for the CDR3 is TGTGCCAGCAGCCGTAAGTCCTACGAGCAGTACTTC. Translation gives CASSRKSYEQYF.